This TCR beta chain stems from a study of cytomegalovirus exposure and HLA in healthy donors. Study-level background: Previous work identified around 120 million unique TCR beta sequences from about 200 million T cells. General observations from the study: Trimming of TCR beta V- and J-genes showed a link, identified in a later analysis, to a missense DCLRE1C variant. Overall, approximately 150 TCR beta chains were annotated as cytomegalovirus-associated.

Germline V gives CDR1 SGHAT, CDR2 FQNNGV. The CDR3 is 16 residues long. Losses at the gene ends were 3 bases for V and 4 bases for J; bases not matched to a gene: 5. In the PCR, 60 Vbeta and 13 Jbeta primers were used. Sequenced by immunoSEQ multiplex PCR; TCRdb stores in-frame clones only, minus some. The sample records 95,000 to 130,000 clones, about 86% being singletons. Points on this clone: The target antigen is unknown.

The V call is TRBV11-2, the J call TRBJ2-2, with TRBD2 matching 10 bases. The TCR was taken from a woman in her 30s in good health and CMV-seronegative. The sequenced material came from PBMCs. This CDR3 is CASSLARLAGTGELFF. Written as DNA, the CDR3 is TGTGCCAGCAGCTTGGCCCGACTAGCGGGCACCGGGGAGCTGTTTTTT.